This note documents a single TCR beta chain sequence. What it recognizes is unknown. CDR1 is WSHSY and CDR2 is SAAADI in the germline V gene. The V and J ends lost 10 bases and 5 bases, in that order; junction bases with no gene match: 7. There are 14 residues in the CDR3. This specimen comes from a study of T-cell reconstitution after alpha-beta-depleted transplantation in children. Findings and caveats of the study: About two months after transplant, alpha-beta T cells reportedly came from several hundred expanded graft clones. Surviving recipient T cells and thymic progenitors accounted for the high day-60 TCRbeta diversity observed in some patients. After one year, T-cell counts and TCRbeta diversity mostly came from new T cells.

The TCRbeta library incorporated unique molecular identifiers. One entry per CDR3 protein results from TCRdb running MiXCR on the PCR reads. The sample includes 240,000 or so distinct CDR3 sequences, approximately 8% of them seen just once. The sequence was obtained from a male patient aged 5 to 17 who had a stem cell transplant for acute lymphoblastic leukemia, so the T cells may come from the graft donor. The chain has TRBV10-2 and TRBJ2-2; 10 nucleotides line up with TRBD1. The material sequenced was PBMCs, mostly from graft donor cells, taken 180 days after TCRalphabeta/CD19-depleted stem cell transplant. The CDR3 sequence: CATRTGGVTGELFF. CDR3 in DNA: TGCGCCACCCGGACAGGGGGGGTTACCGGGGAGCTGTTTTTT.